The source of this T cell receptor (beta chain) is a study of Graves' ophthalmopathy and Graves' hyperthyroidism. Regarding the study as a whole: Also, most clonotypes expanded in the thyroid above 0.001 frequency appeared in blood.

Trimming removed 3 bases from V and 2 bases from J, with 14 bases in between. In germline, CDR1 is LNHDA, CDR2 SQIVND (reference sequence). The CDR3 totals 16 residues. Every ophthalmopathy donor presented moderate-to-severe activity, CAS ≥3, NOSPECS ≥4 and duration under 3 months. Each diagnosis was determined on the basis of clinical symptoms, serum thyroxine, TRAb, thyroid ultrasound and orbital computed tomography. As for this clonotype: Its antigen is unidentified.

Amplified TCR beta CDR3 regions were obtained using RNA transcripts as template. HTBI primers were used in a first-round RT-PCR, which preceded a second-round multiplex PCR. In TCRdb, the multiplex PCR reads were re-called with MiXCR into one record per CDR3 protein. The repertoire has more than 550,000 distinct CDR3 sequences, approximately 39% of them found once; the top ten carry over 2.5%. The chain has TRBV19 and TRBJ1-5, with D possibly being TRBD1 (6 bases). The clonotype originates from an adult man with Graves' ophthalmopathy. What was sequenced was peripheral blood. The CDR3 loop reads CASSIDGDIGNQPQHF. The DNA of the CDR3 is TGTGCCAGTAGTATTGACGGGGACATAGGCAATCAGCCCCAGCATTTT.